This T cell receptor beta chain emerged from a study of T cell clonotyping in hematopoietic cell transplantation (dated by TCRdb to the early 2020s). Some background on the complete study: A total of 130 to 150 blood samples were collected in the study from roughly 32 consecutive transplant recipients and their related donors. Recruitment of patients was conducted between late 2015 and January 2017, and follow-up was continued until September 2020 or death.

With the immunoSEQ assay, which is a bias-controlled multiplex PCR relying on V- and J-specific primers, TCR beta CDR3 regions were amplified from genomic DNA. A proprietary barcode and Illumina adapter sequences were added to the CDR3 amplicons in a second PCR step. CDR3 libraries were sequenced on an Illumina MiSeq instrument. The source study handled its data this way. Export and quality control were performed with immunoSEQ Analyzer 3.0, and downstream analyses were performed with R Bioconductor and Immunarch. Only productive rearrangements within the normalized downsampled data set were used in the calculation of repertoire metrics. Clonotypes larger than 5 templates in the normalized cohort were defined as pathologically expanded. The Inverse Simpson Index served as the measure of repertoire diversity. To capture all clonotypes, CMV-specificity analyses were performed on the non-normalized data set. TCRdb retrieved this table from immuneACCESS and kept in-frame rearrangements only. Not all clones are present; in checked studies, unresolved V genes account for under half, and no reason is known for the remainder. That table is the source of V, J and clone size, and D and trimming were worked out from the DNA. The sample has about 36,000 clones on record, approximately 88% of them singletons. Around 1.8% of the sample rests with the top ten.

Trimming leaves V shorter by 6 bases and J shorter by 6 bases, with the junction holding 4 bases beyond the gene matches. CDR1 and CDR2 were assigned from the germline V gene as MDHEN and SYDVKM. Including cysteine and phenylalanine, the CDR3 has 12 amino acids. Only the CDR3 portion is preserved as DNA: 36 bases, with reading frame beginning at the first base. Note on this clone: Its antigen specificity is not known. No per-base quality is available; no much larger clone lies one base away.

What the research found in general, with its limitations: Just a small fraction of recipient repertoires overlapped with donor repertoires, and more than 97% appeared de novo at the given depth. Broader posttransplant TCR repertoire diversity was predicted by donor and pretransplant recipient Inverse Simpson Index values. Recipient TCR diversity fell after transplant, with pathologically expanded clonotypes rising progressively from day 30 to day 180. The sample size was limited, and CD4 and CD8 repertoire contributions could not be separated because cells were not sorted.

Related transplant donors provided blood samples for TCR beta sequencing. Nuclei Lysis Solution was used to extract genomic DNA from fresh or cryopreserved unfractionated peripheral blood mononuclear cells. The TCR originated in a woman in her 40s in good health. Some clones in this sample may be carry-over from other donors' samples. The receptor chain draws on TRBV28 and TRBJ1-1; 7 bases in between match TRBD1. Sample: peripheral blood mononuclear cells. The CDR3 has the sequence CASRDGTAEAFF. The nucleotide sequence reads TGTGCCAGCAGGGATGGGACAGCTGAAGCTTTCTTT.